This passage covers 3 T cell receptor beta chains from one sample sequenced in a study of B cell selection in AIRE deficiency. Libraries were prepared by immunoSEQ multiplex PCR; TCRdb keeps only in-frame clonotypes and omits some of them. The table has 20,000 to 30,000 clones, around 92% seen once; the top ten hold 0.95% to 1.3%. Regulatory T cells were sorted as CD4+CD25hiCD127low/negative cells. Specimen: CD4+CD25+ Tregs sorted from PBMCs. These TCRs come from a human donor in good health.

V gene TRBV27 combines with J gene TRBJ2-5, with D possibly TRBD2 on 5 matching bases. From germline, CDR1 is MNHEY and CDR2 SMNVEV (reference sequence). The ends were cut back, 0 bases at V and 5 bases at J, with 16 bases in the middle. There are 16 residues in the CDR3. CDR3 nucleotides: TGTGCCAGCAGTTTATCCGCTAGCTTGCGCTGGGAGACCCAGTACTTC. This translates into CASSLSASLRWETQYF.

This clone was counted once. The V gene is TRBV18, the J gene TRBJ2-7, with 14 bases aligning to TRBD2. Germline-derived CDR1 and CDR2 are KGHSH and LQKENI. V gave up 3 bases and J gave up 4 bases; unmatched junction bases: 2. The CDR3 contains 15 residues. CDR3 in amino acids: CASSPGLAGGYEQYF. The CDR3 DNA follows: TGTGCCAGCTCACCCGGACTAGCGGGGGGTTACGAGCAGTACTTC.

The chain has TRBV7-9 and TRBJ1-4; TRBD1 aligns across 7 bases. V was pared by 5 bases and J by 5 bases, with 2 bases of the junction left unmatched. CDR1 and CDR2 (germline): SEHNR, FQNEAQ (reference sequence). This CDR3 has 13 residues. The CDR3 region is CASSLTGNEKLFF. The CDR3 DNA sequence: TGTGCCAGCAGCCTGACAGGGAATGAAAAACTGTTTTTT.